One and the same sample provided the 10 T cell receptor beta chains below, sequenced in a study of beta chain features in type 1 diabetes. Expressed TCRB transcripts were sequenced after all isolated RNA was converted to cDNA. Sequencing was performed with immunoSEQ multiplex PCR; in TCRdb, only in-frame clones are kept and a portion is missing. The table records 970,000 or so clones, roughly 15% of them present only once. Sequencing input: naive CD4+ T cells from blood. Every receptor here comes from a woman under 30 in good health.

The chain's CDR3 is CASSYSGGEQPQHF. DNA of the CDR3: TGTGCCAGCAGTTACTCTGGGGGGGAACAGCCCCAGCATTTT. The chain is built from TRBV6-6 and TRBJ1-5; tentatively, D is TRBD1 (5 bases). The germline V and J ends were trimmed by 0 bases and 7 bases, with 10 bases remaining between them. The CDR3 sequence is 14 residues long. CDR1 is MNHNY and CDR2 is SVGAGI in the germline V gene (reference sequence).

This clone was counted between two and nine times. This chain connects TRBV6-5 to TRBJ2-3, with D possibly being TRBD1 (5 bases). V lost 5 bases, J lost 5 bases, and 5 bases lay in between. The CDR3 consists of 11 residues. CDR1 is MNHEY, CDR2 SVGAGI, per germline. CDR3 in amino acids: CASSQGDTQYF. In DNA form, the CDR3 reads TGTGCCAGCAGTCAGGGAGATACGCAGTATTTT.

V gene TRBV5-4 combines with J gene TRBJ2-1, with a tentative D call TRBD2 (5 bases). V was cut by 0 bases and J by 2 bases, with 9 bases left in between. This CDR3 comprises 15 residues. Germline assignment: CDR1 SGHNT and CDR2 YYREEE (reference sequence). The DNA of the CDR3 is TGTGCCAGCAGCTTGGAGAGCGGACCCTACAATGAGCAGTTCTTC. Protein sequence: CASSLESGPYNEQFF.

The V and J genes are TRBV9 and TRBJ2-1; D may be TRBD1 (6 bases). V was trimmed by 4 bases and J by 7 bases, leaving 12 bases between them. The germline gives CDR1 SGDLS, CDR2 YYNGEE. There are 13 residues in the CDR3. The CDR3 DNA follows: TGTGCCAGCAGCCACTCAGGGGCAAATGAGCAGTTCTTC. Amino acid sequence: CASSHSGANEQFF.

This clone was found a few times. The rearrangement links TRBV19 to TRBJ2-1, with 11 bases lining up with TRBD2. Trimming cost V 5 bases and J 8 bases; bases outside gene matches: 8. The CDR3 has 15 residues. Germline-derived CDR1 and CDR2 are LNHDA and SQIVND (reference sequence). The CDR3 is CASSFLAGGDDEQFF. The CDR3 DNA reads as TGTGCCAGTAGTTTTCTAGCGGGAGGCGATGATGAGCAGTTCTTC.

This clone turned up a few times. This CDR3 is also generated by other DNA sequences in the sample. The CDR3 is CATSRGYRGSNQPQHF. CDR3 bases: TGTGCCACCAGCAGAGGGTATAGGGGGAGCAATCAGCCCCAGCATTTT. The chain couples TRBV15 to TRBJ1-5; a weak D match, TRBD1 (6 bases). The germline V gene has CDR1 LNHNV and CDR2 YYDKDF (reference sequence). V was pared by 1 base and J by 1 base, with 11 bases between. This CDR3 comprises 16 residues.

The table lists this clone with a few counts. CDR3 sequence reads: CASSQGDQTYEQYF. CDR3 bases: TGTGCCAGCAGCCAAGGGGACCAGACCTACGAGCAGTACTTC. This sequence joins TRBV4-2 and TRBJ2-7; D tentatively fits TRBD1 or TRBD2 (5 bases each). CDR1 is LGHNA and CDR2 is YNFKEQ in the germline V gene. The V and J ends lost 1 base and 2 bases respectively, with 9 bases between them. The CDR3 sequence is 14 residues long.

For the CDR3, the DNA is TGTGCCAGCAGCCAAAAGACAGGGCTAAACAATGAGCAGTTCTTC. Amino acids: CASSQKTGLNNEQFF. This sequence joins TRBV16 and TRBJ2-1, with 7 bases fitting TRBD1. This CDR3 spans 15 amino acids. Germline V gene lookup returns CDR1 KGHSY and CDR2 FQNENV. Trimming cost V 2 bases and J 5 bases; bases outside gene matches: 6.

The chain employs TRBV7-2 and TRBJ1-3; D is unresolved. CDR3 length equals 15 residues. Germline-derived CDR1 and CDR2 are SGHTA and FQGNSA. The V and J ends lost 4 bases and 3 bases respectively, with 13 bases between them. Here the CDR3 reads CASSSPRVGGNTIYF. CDR3 sequence (DNA): TGTGCCAGCAGCTCTCCAAGAGTAGGTGGAAACACCATATATTTT.

The chain uses TRBV7-8 and TRBJ2-2; D perhaps matches TRBD2 (5 bases). The ends were cut back, 7 bases at V and 5 bases at J, with 11 bases in the middle. CDR3 length: 13 amino acids. Germline loops: CDR1 SGHVS, CDR2 FQNEAQ. The CDR3 protein is CASTPWRTGELFF. CDR3 DNA: TGTGCCAGCACCCCCTGGAGGACCGGGGAGCTGTTTTTT.